This T cell receptor beta chain was obtained from a study of neurological immune-mediated disorders. About the study: Disease course was recorded as relapsing-remitting for some 31 and secondary progressive for about 9% of the roughly 34 multiple sclerosis patients.

There are many counts of this clonotype. The antigen is not known. With 4 bases removed from V and 0 bases from J, the gap between germline ends came to 16 bases. The CDR3 is 18 amino acids. Germline assignment: CDR1 LGHDT and CDR2 YNNKEL (reference sequence). 5'RACE with 10-nucleotide random UMIs produced the cDNA. TCRdb reprocessed the 5' RACE reads via MiXCR and lists one record per CDR3 protein. The sample holds more than 40,000 distinct CDR3 sequences; 3% are singletons and the top ten take over 13%. Regarding the study as a whole: Private repertoires in all groups were suggested by the absence of shared CDR3 amino acid sequences among expanded clones across subjects.

It was from 2 million PBMCs stored at -80 C that the unsorted libraries were obtained. The sequence came from a woman aged 45-60 years with multiple sclerosis. The sample was PBMCs. The chain links TRBV3-1 to TRBJ1-6; D uncertain. In nucleotides, the CDR3 is TGTGCCAGCAGCCTCGAAGTGTCTAGCTTCTCCTATAATTCACCCCTCCACTTT. This encodes CASSLEVSSFSYNSPLHF.